What follows is one T cell receptor beta chain and its context. The protocol was immunoSEQ multiplex PCR, while the TCRdb copy is restricted to in-frame clones and leaves out a portion. The repertoire holds about 140,000 clones, less than 95% seen once, with approximately 3% in the top ten. In germline, CDR1 is SGHTA, CDR2 FQGNSA. The germline V and J ends were trimmed by 1 base and 1 base, with 7 bases remaining between them. The CDR3 has 15 amino acids. These data come from a study of T cell responses to AZD1222 COVID-19 vaccine. Source: peripheral blood, taken on day 0 of AZD1222 vaccination. This sequence joins TRBV7-2 and TRBJ2-2; D is possibly TRBD1 (5 bases). The receptor was derived from an adult in good health. The CDR3 DNA reads as TGTGCCAGCAGCTTAGAGCAGGGGAACACCGGGGAGCTGTTTTTT. This codes for CASSLEQGNTGELFF.